Each of the 15 T cell receptor beta chains below was sequenced from the same sample in a study of T cell repertoires in cytomegalovirus infection. MiXCR was run by TCRdb on the reads, yielding one entry per CDR3 protein. The table has around 320,000 distinct CDR3 sequences, more than 9% seen once; the top ten hold about 3.9%. The sequenced sample was PBMCs. The receptors come from a human donor in good health (CMV status not recorded). Some clones in this sample may be carry-over from other donors' samples.

Ten or more counts support this clonotype. The genes are TRBV6-6 and TRBJ2-7, with TRBD2 matching over 11 bases. This CDR3 has 15 amino acids. The junction had 8 bases not matched to a gene; V was cut back by 6 bases and J by 4 bases. CDR1 MNHNY and CDR2 SVGAGI come from the germline V gene (reference sequence). The CDR3, as DNA: TGTGCCAGCAGACCGGGACTAGCGGATGGGTACGAGCAGTACTTC. As protein: CASRPGLADGYEQYF.

This clonotype was detected only a few times. This chain connects TRBV20-1 to TRBJ2-5; 10 nucleotides match TRBD2. J was trimmed by 3 bases and V by 5 bases; bases with no gene match: 12. Germline-derived CDR1 and CDR2 are DFQATT and SNEGSKA (reference sequence). The CDR3 extends over 16 amino acids. The CDR3 reads CSAATSGPKVEETQYF. The CDR3 nucleotides read TGCAGTGCTGCGACTAGCGGGCCGAAAGTGGAAGAGACCCAGTACTTC.

This clonotype was seen ten or more times. This chain links TRBV7-2 with TRBJ1-2; no clear D gene. The V and J ends lost 2 bases and 7 bases respectively, with 11 bases between them. The CDR3 runs to 13 residues. The germline gives CDR1 SGHTA, CDR2 FQGNSA. CDR3 residues: CASSLPVELGYTF. CDR3 in DNA: TGTGCCAGCAGCTTACCCGTAGAGCTTGGCTACACCTTC.

The chain has TRBV2 and TRBJ2-7; D possibly corresponds to TRBD2 (6 bases). V shed 6 bases and J shed 7 bases, with 19 bases lying between them. Germline assignment: CDR1 SNHLY and CDR2 FYNNEI. The CDR3 consists of 14 residues. CDR3 nucleotide sequence: TGTGCCAGCAGCGAGGACAAGGGACTCAGAGAGCAGTACTTC. Protein product: CASSEDKGLREQYF.

This clonotype showed up just a few times. The chain couples TRBV3-1 to TRBJ1-6; D not certain. Trimming cost V 1 base and J 3 bases, with 4 bases left between them. This CDR3 contains 14 residues. CDR1 LGHDT and CDR2 YNNKEL come from the germline V gene (reference sequence). CDR3 nucleotide sequence: TGTGCCAGCAGCCAAGTGGACTATAATTCACCCCTCCACTTT. Translating it yields CASSQVDYNSPLHF. Full variable domain (outside the CDR3, taken from reference TRBV3-1 and TRBJ1-6): DTAVSQTPKYLVTQMGNDKSIKCEQNLGHDTMYWYKQDSKKFLKIMFSYNNKELIINETVPNRFSPKSPDKAHLNLHINSLELGDSAVYFCASSQVDYNSPLHFGNGTRLTVT.

This clonotype was observed many times. The J gene is TRBJ2-5, the V gene TRBV7-9, with 11 nucleotides matching TRBD2. The V segment lost 4 bases and the J segment 5 bases; nucleotides outside the gene matches: 6. Germline values: CDR1 SEHNR, CDR2 FQNEAQ (reference sequence). The CDR3 is 15 residues long. The CDR3 sequence is CASSSIAGGLETQYF. As DNA, the CDR3 is TGTGCCAGCAGCTCAATAGCGGGGGGGCTGGAGACCCAGTACTTC.

The table lists this clonotype with a few counts. V is TRBV7-2 and J is TRBJ1-5; possible D gene TRBD1, 5 bases. V gave up 5 bases and J gave up 1 base, with 12 bases separating them. The germline V gene encodes CDR1 SGHTA and CDR2 FQGNSA. The CDR3 sequence is 15 residues long. The CDR3 is CASSPGLKSNQPQHF. CDR3 in DNA: TGTGCCAGCAGCCCGGGACTTAAAAGCAATCAGCCCCAGCATTTT.

The rearrangement joins TRBV7-2 to TRBJ1-4; a weak D match, TRBD1 (5 bases). With 7 bases removed from V and 2 bases from J, the gap between germline ends came to 14 bases. The CDR3 extends over 15 amino acids. Germline lookup yields CDR1 SGHTA and CDR2 FQGNSA. The CDR3 DNA reads as TGTGCCAGCATCCGACGTGGGGGGACTAATGAAAAACTGTTTTTT. This translates into CASIRRGGTNEKLFF.

CDR3: CASSEWTSGNGGELFF. Written as DNA, the CDR3 is TGTGCCAGCAGTGAATGGACTAGCGGGAATGGCGGGGAGCTGTTTTTT. This sequence joins TRBV6-2 or TRBV6-3 and TRBJ2-2, with 12 bases that match TRBD2. V shed 5 bases and J 7 bases; nucleotides not matched to a gene: 8. Germline CDR1 and CDR2: MNHEY and SVGEGT. The CDR3 spans 16 residues.

This clonotype came up a few times. The V gene is TRBV28, the J gene TRBJ1-3; 8 bases agree with TRBD1. J gave up 4 bases and V 7 bases, and 6 bases lay outside the gene matches. CDR1 and CDR2 (germline): MDHEN, SYDVKM. CDR3 length: 14 amino acids. The CDR3 DNA is TGTGCCAGCATGGACAGGGCAAGGGGAAACACCATATATTTT. Amino acids: CASMDRARGNTIYF.

As for this clonotype: A much larger clone lies a single base off, so this may be a read error. The chain recombines TRBV7-9 with TRBJ2-1; D may be TRBD2 (5 bases). Per the germline V gene, CDR1 is SEHNR and CDR2 is FQNEAQ (reference sequence). This CDR3 spans 16 amino acids. The CDR3 reads CASSEGYSSSHNEQFF. Here the CDR3 DNA reads TGTGCCAGCAGCGAGGGCTATTCGAGCTCCCACAATGAGCAGTTCTTC. Complete variable domain (other parts from reference TRBV7-9 and TRBJ2-1): DTGVSQNPRHKITKRGQNVTFRCDPISEHNRLYWYRQTLGQGPEFLTYFQNEAQLEKSRLLSDRFSAERPKGSFSTLEIQRTEQGDSAMYLCASSEGYSSSHNEQFFGPGTRLTVL.

CDR3 nucleotides: TGCGCCAGCAGCCAAGAGGCCGGGCGGAATTCACCCCTCCACTTT. This translates into CASSQEAGRNSPLHF. This chain links TRBV4-3 with TRBJ1-6; D is unclear. Germline values: CDR1 LGHNA, CDR2 YSLEER. The CDR3 sequence is 15 residues long. Trimming removed 0 bases at V and 7 bases at J, with 10 bases between.

In this sample, this clonotype turned up a few times. The chain joins TRBV20-1 to TRBJ1-1; D might be TRBD1 (6 bases). The CDR3 totals 17 residues. V dropped 3 bases and J dropped 0 bases, with 20 bases sitting between them. CDR1 and CDR2 (germline): DFQATT, SNEGSKA (reference sequence). The chain's CDR3 is CSASAIRGGNMNTEAFF. CDR3 nucleotide sequence: TGCAGTGCTAGTGCAATACGAGGGGGGAATATGAACACTGAAGCTTTCTTT.

J is TRBJ1-2 and V is TRBV5-1; no clear D. V was clipped by 3 bases and J by 4 bases, with 13 bases between them. The CDR3 length is 14 residues. Germline V gene sequence: CDR1 SGHRS, CDR2 YFSETQ. As DNA, the CDR3 is TGCGCCAGCAGCTCGGGCGCCGAGAGCTATGGCTACACCTTC. Translating gives CASSSGAESYGYTF.

At least ten counts were recorded for this clonotype. The genes are TRBV7-8 and TRBJ1-5, with a weak D call TRBD1 (5 bases). Germline values: CDR1 SGHVS, CDR2 FQNEAQ. The ends were cut back, 6 bases at V and 7 bases at J, with 13 bases in the middle. The CDR3 contains 13 residues. CDR3 nucleotide sequence: TGTGCCAGCAGTTATCAGGGAAAACAGCCCCAGCATTTT. This sequence encodes CASSYQGKQPQHF.